This T cell receptor (beta chain) derives from a study of patients and donors after allogeneic stem cell transplantation. This clonotype was detected a few times. Each CDR3 protein gets one entry after TCRdb re-called the RT-PCR reads with MiXCR. This sample has about 110,000 distinct CDR3 sequences, with roughly 37% found just once. Sequenced input: blood, either unsorted or a sorted T cell fraction (not recorded which). This TCR was sampled from a human donor who was either an allogeneic HSCT recipient or a stem cell or donor lymphocyte infusion donor (not recorded which). It is not recorded whose cells these are; they may come from a transplant donor.

The CDR3 spells CSATPPPNEQFF. The CDR3 DNA follows: TGCAGTGCTACTCCCCCGCCAAATGAGCAGTTCTTC. This chain uses TRBV20-1 with TRBJ2-1; the D is unclear. Trimming cost V 4 bases and J 7 bases, with 11 bases left between them. Germline V gene lookup returns CDR1 DFQATT and CDR2 SNEGSKA (reference sequence). CDR3 size: 12 residues.